The 17 T cell receptor beta chains presented below share a single source sample, sequenced in a study of breast tumors, draining lymph nodes, adjacent tissues. Samples came from axillary lymph nodes draining the breast cancer. Using its own MiXCR run on the multiplex PCR reads, TCRdb lists one record per CDR3 protein. This table holds more than 80,000 distinct CDR3 sequences, 30% found once. The sequencing sample was made of axillary lymph node tissue. The receptors here all came from a female donor with breast cancer. Some clones in this sample may be carry-over from other donors' samples.

This chain joins TRBV5-1 and TRBJ2-1; no reliable D call. V dropped 4 bases and J dropped 7 bases, with 21 bases sitting between them. CDR1 SGHRS and CDR2 YFSETQ come from the germline V gene. The CDR3 extends over 16 amino acids. The CDR3, as DNA: TGCGCCAGCAGCCGTAAGGCGAGCTTCCCCTGGAATGAGCAGTTCTTC. It encodes CASSRKASFPWNEQFF.

In this sample, this clonotype turned up many times. The V call is TRBV7-2, the J call TRBJ2-5; 11 bases map to TRBD2. Looked up from germline, CDR1 is SGHTA and CDR2 is FQGNSA. With 5 bases clipped from V and 1 base from J, the junction kept 6 bases outside the gene matches. This CDR3 has 16 residues. The CDR3 spells CASSNLAGGFQETQYF. The DNA for the CDR3 is TGTGCCAGCAGCAACTTAGCGGGGGGGTTCCAAGAGACCCAGTACTTC.

The table lists this clonotype with many counts. This sequence joins TRBV11-2 and TRBJ1-4, with D possibly being TRBD1 (6 bases). Trimming removed 1 base from V and 6 bases from J, with 9 bases in between. This CDR3 has 14 amino acids. Germline lookup yields CDR1 SGHAT and CDR2 FQNNGV. DNA of the CDR3: TGTGCCAGCAGCTTAGGGACAGCTGATGAAAAACTGTTTTTT. Residues: CASSLGTADEKLFF.

With regard to this clonotype: Likely a read error: the CDR3 ends without its conserved phenylalanine or tryptophan. The limits of the CDR3 on the DNA are not certain, so only TCRdb's listed CDR3 is given. This rearrangement joins TRBV6-5 to TRBJ2-2. Counting both end residues, the CDR3 totals 14 amino acids. Germline-derived CDR1 and CDR2 are MNHEY and SVGAGI. CDR3 in amino acids: CASSLYQQTGELCC.

In the case of this clonotype: At one end the junction does not follow the germline gene, possibly because of a read error. The chain carries TRBV18 and TRBJ1-1; TRBD1 might be the D (6 bases). Germline CDR1 KGHSH, CDR2 LQKENI. CDR3 length: 12 amino acids. CDR3 coding DNA: TGTGCCAGCTCACCAGGGGGCACTGAAGCTCTCTTT. Amino acid sequence: CASSPGGTEALF.

The V gene is TRBV24-1, the J gene TRBJ2-2; tentative D call: TRBD1 (5 bases). CDR1 and CDR2 from the germline V gene are KGHDR and SFDVKD. V gave up 11 bases and J gave up 4 bases, with 19 bases separating them. This CDR3 has 15 residues. The CDR3 sequence: CASSLPGKPTGELFF. CDR3 nucleotide sequence: TGTGCCAGCAGCTTACCAGGGAAGCCCACCGGGGAGCTGTTTTTT.

This clonotype was detected ten times or more. V usage is TRBV20-1 and J usage is TRBJ2-7; maybe TRBD1 (6 bases). V dropped 6 bases and J dropped 0 bases, with 9 bases sitting between them. The length of the CDR3 is 12 residues. CDR1 is DFQATT, CDR2 SNEGSKA, per germline (reference sequence). The CDR3 loop is CSAEDSSYEQYF. The CDR3, as DNA: TGCAGTGCCGAGGACAGCTCCTACGAGCAGTACTTC.

This clonotype was recorded at least ten times. The chain has TRBV9 and TRBJ2-1; D is uncertain. The V gene's germline CDR1 is SGDLS and CDR2 YYNGEE. Trimming pared 0 bases from V and 3 bases from J, leaving 13 bases between. The CDR3 totals 16 residues. CDR3 sequence reads: CASSVVADRVYNEQFF. CDR3 in DNA: TGTGCCAGCAGCGTAGTCGCGGACCGGGTCTACAATGAGCAGTTCTTC.

This clonotype was observed many times. This clone may be a read error of a much larger clone one base away. The chain combines TRBV20-1 with TRBJ2-5; 7 bases agree with TRBD2. With 0 bases clipped from V and 4 bases from J, the junction kept 8 bases outside the gene matches. Germline loops: CDR1 DFQATT, CDR2 SNEGSKA (reference sequence). The CDR3 covers 15 residues. The chain's CDR3 is CSARDSGLAAETQYF. DNA for the CDR3: TGCAGTGCTAGAGATTCAGGGCTAGCGGCAGAGACCCAGTACTTC.

This clonotype has a count of ten or more. In DNA, the CDR3 is TGTGCCAGTAGTTCAAAAAGACTGGGAAGCTCCTACGAGCAGTACTTC. Translation gives CASSSKRLGSSYEQYF. The chain carries TRBV19 and TRBJ2-7; no firm D call. The CDR3 is 16 amino acids. Trimming left V 5 bases short and J 0 bases short, with 17 bases between. Germline V gene sequence: CDR1 LNHDA, CDR2 SQIVND (reference sequence).

In DNA form, the CDR3 reads TGTGCCAGCAGTCCCGGGACTCTATACACCGGGGAGCTGTTTTTT. Protein: CASSPGTLYTGELFF. The chain carries TRBV6-2 or TRBV6-3 and TRBJ2-2; D may be TRBD2 (6 bases). V shed 5 bases and J shed 3 bases, with 13 bases lying between them. Germline V gives CDR1 MNHEY, CDR2 SVGEGT. There are 15 residues in the CDR3.

The sample holds a few counts of this clonotype. A read error may be the cause here, since a much bigger clone is one base away. This chain joins TRBV10-2 and TRBJ2-3; 8 nucleotides agree with TRBD2. This CDR3 has 16 residues. Germline V gene sequence: CDR1 WSHSY, CDR2 SAAADI. Written as DNA, the CDR3 is TGCGCCAGCAGCTCCTTACGGGGGGGCCCGACAGGTACGCAGTATTTT. It yields the protein CASSSLRGGPTGTQYF.

This clonotype was counted at least ten times. The chain combines TRBV6-2 or TRBV6-3 with TRBJ1-5; 9 bases align to TRBD1. Germline V gene lookup returns CDR1 MNHEY and CDR2 SVGEGT. V trimming: 7 bases; J trimming: 0 bases; junction bases outside the gene matches: 7. This CDR3 is built from 16 residues. CDR3 loop: CASTTGGRSSNQPQHF. CDR3 DNA sequence: TGTGCCAGCACAACAGGGGGCCGTAGTAGCAATCAGCCCCAGCATTTT.

This clonotype has a count of ten or more. A junction boundary mismatches the germline segment, possibly from a read error. This chain uses TRBV6-1 with TRBJ1-5; TRBD1 is a possible D gene (6 bases). This CDR3 region has 17 residues. Germline loops: CDR1 MNHNS, CDR2 SASEGT. The CDR3 sequence: CASSQAEGETGNQPQHF. The CDR3 DNA follows: TGTGCCAGCAGTCAAGCCGAGGGGGAGACGGGCAATCAGCCCCAGCATTTT.

In regard to this clonotype: One end of the junction is discordant with germline, which a read error may explain. This chain links TRBV2 with TRBJ2-7, with D unclear. The CDR3 length is 17 residues. The V gene's germline CDR1 is SNHLY and CDR2 FYNNEI. This chain's CDR3 is CAGSDWTTTLGSYEQYF. In DNA, the CDR3 is TGTGCCGGCAGTGATTGGACCACAACTCTGGGCTCCTACGAGCAGTACTTC.

The chain joins TRBV5-8 to TRBJ2-3, with D possibly being TRBD1 (6 bases). Germline V lookup: CDR1 SGHTS, CDR2 YDEGEE. The V and J ends lost 1 base and 1 base respectively, with 13 bases between them. The CDR3 extends over 16 amino acids. The CDR3, as DNA: TGTGCCAGCAGCTTGCAGGGGCCGGGGCGCACAGATACGCAGTATTTT. Translating gives CASSLQGPGRTDTQYF.

The rearrangement joins TRBV6-1 to TRBJ2-5; 9 bases line up with TRBD1. Trimming cost V 6 bases and J 2 bases; bases outside gene matches: 10. The CDR3 contains 16 residues. Per the germline V gene, CDR1 is MNHNS and CDR2 is SASEGT. The CDR3 region is CASSRDGTGQQETQYF. The CDR3 DNA sequence: TGTGCCAGCAGCCGAGACGGGACAGGGCAACAAGAGACCCAGTACTTC.